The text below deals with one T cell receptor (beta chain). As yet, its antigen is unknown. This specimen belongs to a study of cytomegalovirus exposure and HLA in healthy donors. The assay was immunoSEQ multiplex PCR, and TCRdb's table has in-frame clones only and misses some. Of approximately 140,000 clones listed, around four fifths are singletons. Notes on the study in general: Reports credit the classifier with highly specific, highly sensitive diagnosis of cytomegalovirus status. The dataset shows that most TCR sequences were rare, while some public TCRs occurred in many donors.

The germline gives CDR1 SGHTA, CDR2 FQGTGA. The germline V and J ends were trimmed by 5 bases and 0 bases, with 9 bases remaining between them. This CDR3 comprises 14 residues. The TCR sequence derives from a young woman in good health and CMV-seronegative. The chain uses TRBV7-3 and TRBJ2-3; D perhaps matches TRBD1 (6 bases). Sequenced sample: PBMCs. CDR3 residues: CASSGGHSTDTQYF. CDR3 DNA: TGTGCCAGCAGCGGGGGCCATAGCACAGATACGCAGTATTTT.